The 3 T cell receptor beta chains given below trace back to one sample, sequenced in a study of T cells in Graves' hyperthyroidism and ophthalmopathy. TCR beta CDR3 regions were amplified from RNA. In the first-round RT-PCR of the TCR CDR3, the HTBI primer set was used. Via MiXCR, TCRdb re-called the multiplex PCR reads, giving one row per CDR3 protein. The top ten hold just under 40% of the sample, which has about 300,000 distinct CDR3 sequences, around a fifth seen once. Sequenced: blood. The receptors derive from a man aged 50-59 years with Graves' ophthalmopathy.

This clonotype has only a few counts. The chain's CDR3 is CAWGGSNQPQHF. The CDR3 DNA reads TGTGCCTGGGGCGGTAGCAATCAGCCCCAGCATTTT. This chain links TRBV30 with TRBJ1-5, with D hard to call. Trimming took 5 bases from V and 0 from J, leaving 5 bases between them. This CDR3 has 12 amino acids. Germline V CDR1 and CDR2: GTSNPN, SVGIG (reference sequence).

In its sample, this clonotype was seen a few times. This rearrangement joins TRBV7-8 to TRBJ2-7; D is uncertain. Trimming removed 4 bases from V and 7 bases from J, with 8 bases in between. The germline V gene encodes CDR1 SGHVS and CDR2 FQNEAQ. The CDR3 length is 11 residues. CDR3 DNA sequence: TGTGCCAGCAGCTGGGCAATGGAGCAGTACTTC. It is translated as CASSWAMEQYF.

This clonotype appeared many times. The CDR3: CASSQAAGGSNQPQHF. The CDR3, as DNA: TGTGCCAGCAGCCAAGCTGCGGGAGGCAGCAATCAGCCCCAGCATTTT. This chain joins TRBV3-1 and TRBJ1-5; no clear D. V was pared by 1 base and J by 1 base, with 11 bases between. CDR1 and CDR2 (germline): LGHDT, YNNKEL (reference sequence). The CDR3 length is 16 residues.